A selection of T cell receptor beta chains follows, all from one sample in a study of T cell responses to AZD1222 COVID-19 vaccine. Measured with immunoSEQ multiplex PCR; TCRdb has only the in-frame clones, and not every one. The sample shows 130,000 to 150,000 clones, about 92% of them seen only once. Sequencing was performed on peripheral blood, taken on day 0 of AZD1222 vaccination. The receptors here all came from an adult in good health. The CDR3 runs from the conserved cysteine through the conserved F or W. Fields, in order: J gene, V gene, D gene, clone size, CDR3 protein, CDR3 DNA. D genes are given only for firm matches. Where a row states a size, it is once, few, many or the class of an expanded clone; other rows omit it.

J gene: TRBJ2-3
V gene: TRBV7-2
D gene: -
clone size: -
CDR3 protein: CASSPLIASTDTQYF
CDR3 DNA: TGTGCCAGCAGCCCTCTTATAGCTAGCACAGATACGCAGTATTTT

J gene: TRBJ1-6
V gene: TRBV11-2
D gene: -
clone size: -
CDR3 protein: CASSQTGQSPLHF
CDR3 DNA: TGTGCCAGCAGCCAAACAGGGCAATCACCCCTCCACTTT

J gene: TRBJ1-5
V gene: TRBV7-2
D gene: TRBD1
clone size: -
CDR3 protein: CASSQGTADNQPQHF
CDR3 DNA: TGTGCCAGCAGCCAGGGGACAGCCGACAATCAGCCCCAGCATTTT

J gene: TRBJ2-5
V gene: TRBV9
D gene: TRBD2
clone size: -
CDR3 protein: CASSLGTSGKGETQYF
CDR3 DNA: TGTGCCAGCAGCCTAGGGACTAGCGGGAAAGGGGAGACCCAGTACTTC

J gene: TRBJ2-1
V gene: TRBV24-1
D gene: -
clone size: once
CDR3 protein: CATSDPPQVSSGNEQFF
CDR3 DNA: TGTGCCACCAGTGACCCCCCCCAAGTGTCTTCAGGGAATGAGCAGTTCTTC

J gene: TRBJ2-3
V gene: TRBV19
D gene: TRBD2
clone size: -
CDR3 protein: CASSLGLAWTDTQYF
CDR3 DNA: TGTGCCAGTAGCTTGGGACTAGCGTGGACAGATACGCAGTATTTT

J gene: TRBJ1-5
V gene: TRBV5-5
D gene: -
clone size: -
CDR3 protein: CASSLGGGDQPQHF
CDR3 DNA: TGTGCCAGCAGCTTAGGGGGAGGGGACCAGCCCCAGCATTTT

J gene: TRBJ2-7
V gene: TRBV7-9
D gene: TRBD1
clone size: -
CDR3 protein: CASSLLQGAVLSREQYF
CDR3 DNA: TGTGCCAGCAGCTTGTTACAGGGGGCGGTTCTCTCCCGCGAGCAGTACTTC

J gene: TRBJ1-5
V gene: TRBV18
D gene: TRBD1
clone size: -
CDR3 protein: CASSPLGTGGQPQHF
CDR3 DNA: TGTGCCAGCTCACCACTTGGGACAGGAGGTCAGCCCCAGCATTTT

J gene: TRBJ1-2
V gene: TRBV5-6
D gene: -
clone size: -
CDR3 protein: CASSPGAYGYTF
CDR3 DNA: TGTGCCAGCAGTCCCGGAGCGTATGGCTACACCTTC

J gene: TRBJ1-2
V gene: TRBV29-1
D gene: -
clone size: -
CDR3 protein: CSVLQGGGYTF
CDR3 DNA: TGCAGCGTTCTCCAAGGAGGGGGCTACACCTTC

J gene: TRBJ1-5
V gene: TRBV6-1
D gene: -
clone size: -
CDR3 protein: CASSEGPGNSYQHF
CDR3 DNA: TGTGCCAGCAGTGAAGGTCCAGGGAATAGCTACCAGCATTTT

J gene: TRBJ1-5
V gene: TRBV7-2
D gene: -
clone size: -
CDR3 protein: CASSLLVTQGSNQPQHF
CDR3 DNA: TGTGCCAGCAGCTTACTGGTCACACAGGGTAGCAATCAGCCCCAGCATTTT

J gene: TRBJ1-6
V gene: TRBV10-3
D gene: TRBD1
clone size: -
CDR3 protein: CAITPGQGNSPLHF
CDR3 DNA: TGTGCCATCACCCCAGGACAGGGGAATTCACCCCTCCACTTT

J gene: TRBJ1-1
V gene: TRBV5-1
D gene: TRBD1
clone size: -
CDR3 protein: CASSPWDRGNTEAFF
CDR3 DNA: TGCGCCAGCAGCCCCTGGGACAGGGGGAACACTGAAGCTTTCTTT

J gene: TRBJ1-6
V gene: TRBV5-1
D gene: -
clone size: -
CDR3 protein: CASSFDNNSPLHF
CDR3 DNA: TGCGCCAGCAGCTTCGACAATAATTCACCCCTCCACTTT

J gene: TRBJ1-5
V gene: TRBV6-5
D gene: -
clone size: -
CDR3 protein: CATTPLGPLSAQHF
CDR3 DNA: TGTGCCACCACCCCCCTGGGGCCGCTATCGGCCCAGCATTTT

J gene: TRBJ1-3
V gene: TRBV7-2
D gene: TRBD1
clone size: -
CDR3 protein: CASSPGQPHSGNTIYF
CDR3 DNA: TGTGCCAGCAGCCCGGGACAGCCGCACTCTGGAAACACCATATATTTT

J gene: TRBJ1-1
V gene: TRBV5-1
D gene: -
clone size: -
CDR3 protein: CASSLVGAPTEAFF
CDR3 DNA: TGCGCCAGCAGCTTGGTGGGGGCACCCACTGAAGCTTTCTTT

J gene: TRBJ1-2
V gene: TRBV15
D gene: -
clone size: -
CDR3 protein: CATSREFRVENYGYTF
CDR3 DNA: TGTGCCACCAGCAGAGAATTCAGGGTGGAGAACTATGGCTACACCTTC

J gene: TRBJ2-7
V gene: TRBV27
D gene: -
clone size: -
CDR3 protein: CASSTNEQYF
CDR3 DNA: TGTGCCAGCAGTACCAACGAGCAGTACTTC

J gene: TRBJ2-3
V gene: TRBV5-1
D gene: -
clone size: -
CDR3 protein: CASSLALVAPDTQYF
CDR3 DNA: TGCGCCAGCAGCTTGGCCCTGGTAGCGCCAGATACGCAGTATTTT

J gene: TRBJ1-2
V gene: TRBV5-4
D gene: -
clone size: -
CDR3 protein: CASRGLGNYGYTF
CDR3 DNA: TGTGCCAGCCGGGGTCTGGGGAACTATGGCTACACCTTC

J gene: TRBJ2-1
V gene: TRBV10-3
D gene: -
clone size: -
CDR3 protein: CAILVEGGSGEQFF
CDR3 DNA: TGTGCCATCCTCGTGGAGGGTGGGAGTGGTGAGCAGTTCTTC

J gene: TRBJ1-2
V gene: TRBV27
D gene: -
clone size: -
CDR3 protein: CASSLFRTYGYTF
CDR3 DNA: TGTGCCAGCAGTTTATTCCGGACCTATGGCTACACCTTC

J gene: TRBJ1-3
V gene: TRBV6-1
D gene: -
clone size: once
CDR3 protein: CASLGHTIYF
CDR3 DNA: TGTGCCAGCCTCGGCCACACCATATATTTT

J gene: TRBJ1-1
V gene: TRBV9
D gene: -
clone size: -
CDR3 protein: CASSKGGERNTEAFF
CDR3 DNA: TGTGCCAGCAGCAAAGGGGGAGAACGCAACACTGAAGCTTTCTTT

J gene: TRBJ2-1
V gene: TRBV7-2
D gene: -
clone size: -
CDR3 protein: CASSSPPAQQFF
CDR3 DNA: TGTGCCAGCAGCTCTCCCCCCGCGCAGCAGTTCTTC

J gene: TRBJ2-5
V gene: TRBV12-5
D gene: TRBD2
clone size: -
CDR3 protein: CASGSPLAGGGETQYF
CDR3 DNA: TGTGCTAGTGGTTCGCCACTAGCGGGAGGGGGTGAGACCCAGTACTTC

J gene: TRBJ1-5
V gene: TRBV6-5
D gene: -
clone size: -
CDR3 protein: CARAWGEGVGRPQHF
CDR3 DNA: TGTGCCCGCGCCTGGGGGGAGGGGGTGGGCAGACCCCAGCATTTT

J gene: TRBJ1-2
V gene: TRBV5-1
D gene: -
clone size: once
CDR3 protein: CASSSAGSRGYTF
CDR3 DNA: TGCGCCAGCAGCTCTGCAGGGAGCCGAGGCTACACCTTC

J gene: TRBJ1-5
V gene: TRBV6-6
D gene: TRBD1
clone size: -
CDR3 protein: CASSRTGGEAQHF
CDR3 DNA: TGTGCCAGCAGCCGGACAGGGGGCGAAGCCCAGCATTTT

J gene: TRBJ1-2
V gene: TRBV30
D gene: TRBD1
clone size: -
CDR3 protein: CAWETGGNYGYTF
CDR3 DNA: TGTGCCTGGGAGACAGGGGGCAACTATGGCTACACCTTC

J gene: TRBJ1-3
V gene: TRBV7-2
D gene: -
clone size: -
CDR3 protein: CASSLVRSGNTIYF
CDR3 DNA: TGTGCCAGCAGCTTAGTACGTTCTGGAAACACCATATATTTT

J gene: TRBJ2-2
V gene: TRBV3-1/TRBV3-2
D gene: -
clone size: -
CDR3 protein: CASSHGTGELFF
CDR3 DNA: TGTGCCAGCAGCCATGGGACCGGGGAGCTGTTTTTT

J gene: TRBJ2-3
V gene: TRBV7-7
D gene: -
clone size: -
CDR3 protein: CASSLDYKRVQYF
CDR3 DNA: TGTGCTAGCAGCTTAGACTACAAGCGGGTGCAGTATTTT

J gene: TRBJ2-7
V gene: TRBV7-2
D gene: -
clone size: -
CDR3 protein: CASSLNQGPPAAF
CDR3 DNA: TGTGCCAGCAGCTTGAATCAGGGGCCACCCGCCGCGTTC

J gene: TRBJ1-1
V gene: TRBV6-5
D gene: -
clone size: once
CDR3 protein: CAAGLNTEAFF
CDR3 DNA: TGTGCCGCCGGGCTGAACACTGAAGCTTTCTTT

J gene: TRBJ1-1
V gene: TRBV27
D gene: -
clone size: -
CDR3 protein: CASRKQGDYTEAFF
CDR3 DNA: TGTGCCAGCAGGAAACAGGGTGACTACACTGAAGCTTTCTTT

J gene: TRBJ2-3
V gene: TRBV6-5
D gene: TRBD2
clone size: -
CDR3 protein: CASRYSGRWKDTQYF
CDR3 DNA: TGTGCCAGCAGGTATAGCGGGAGATGGAAGGATACGCAGTATTTT

J gene: TRBJ2-3
V gene: TRBV10-1
D gene: -
clone size: -
CDR3 protein: CASSDLGADTQYF
CDR3 DNA: TGCGCCAGCAGTGATTTGGGGGCGGATACGCAGTATTTT

J gene: TRBJ2-7
V gene: TRBV27
D gene: -
clone size: -
CDR3 protein: CASNQAGSYEQYF
CDR3 DNA: TGTGCCAGCAACCAGGCGGGGTCCTACGAGCAGTACTTC

J gene: TRBJ1-2
V gene: TRBV4-1
D gene: -
clone size: -
CDR3 protein: CASSQRTVGYGYTF
CDR3 DNA: TGCGCCAGCAGCCAACGAACAGTGGGCTATGGCTACACCTTC

J gene: TRBJ1-2
V gene: TRBV2
D gene: TRBD1
clone size: -
CDR3 protein: CASILDRGPNYGYTF
CDR3 DNA: TGTGCCAGCATCCTGGACAGGGGGCCTAACTATGGCTACACCTTC

J gene: TRBJ1-1
V gene: TRBV7-2
D gene: TRBD1
clone size: -
CDR3 protein: CASSPHRDRVEAFF
CDR3 DNA: TGTGCCAGCAGCCCCCACCGGGACAGGGTTGAAGCTTTCTTT

J gene: TRBJ2-7
V gene: TRBV7-2
D gene: TRBD1
clone size: -
CDR3 protein: CASSLTGGYEQYF
CDR3 DNA: TGTGCCAGCAGCTTAACAGGGGGGTACGAGCAGTACTTC

J gene: TRBJ1-3
V gene: TRBV3-1/TRBV3-2
D gene: -
clone size: -
CDR3 protein: CASSQGWPASGNTIYF
CDR3 DNA: TGTGCCAGCAGCCAAGGGTGGCCAGCCTCTGGAAACACCATATATTTT

J gene: TRBJ1-1
V gene: TRBV13
D gene: -
clone size: -
CDR3 protein: CASSAGQRVEAFF
CDR3 DNA: TGTGCCAGCAGCGCGGGACAAAGAGTTGAAGCTTTCTTT

J gene: TRBJ1-1
V gene: TRBV7-6
D gene: -
clone size: -
CDR3 protein: CASSRTGNTEAFF
CDR3 DNA: TGTGCCAGCAGCCGGACGGGGAACACTGAAGCTTTCTTT

J gene: TRBJ1-6
V gene: TRBV6-6
D gene: -
clone size: -
CDR3 protein: CASSEGEGSPLHF
CDR3 DNA: TGTGCCAGCAGCGAGGGAGAAGGTTCACCCCTCCACTTT

J gene: TRBJ2-7
V gene: TRBV2
D gene: -
clone size: -
CDR3 protein: CASSDDRYEQYF
CDR3 DNA: TGTGCCAGCAGTGACGATCGATACGAGCAGTACTTC

J gene: TRBJ1-6
V gene: TRBV5-4
D gene: TRBD1
clone size: -
CDR3 protein: CASSAGQGRGSPLHF
CDR3 DNA: TGTGCCAGCAGCGCCGGACAGGGGCGTGGGTCACCCCTCCACTTT